This T cell receptor (beta chain) stems from a study of blood T cell repertoires in COVID-19. For the study at large: Acute and convalescent COVID-19 specimens originated in the United States, Italy and Spain.

Methods used by the authors: Counts of nucleated cells, estimated from reference gene primer amplification, were obtained. The table came from immunoSEQ multiplex PCR; TCRdb's copy has only in-frame clones and leaves some out. That table supplies the V and J calls and clone size; D and trimming were determined from the DNA. The table includes about 270,000 clones, approximately 90% detected once. Individuals drawn from approximately 26 US areas were about 18 to 95 years old. Categorization into cohorts depended on clinical history that participants reported. Germline-derived CDR1 and CDR2 are LNHDA and SQIVND (reference sequence). The CDR3 is made up of 15 amino acids. V lost 2 bases and J 5 bases, leaving 12 bases between the germline ends.

The TCR sequence derives from a woman aged 45-59 years who had recovered from COVID-19. V is TRBV19 and J is TRBJ1-4; D remains ambiguous. Sequenced: PBMCs or T cells enriched from blood (not recorded which). CDR3 protein: CASSITAALNEKLFF. DNA for the CDR3: TGTGCCAGTAGTATAACAGCAGCTTTAAATGAAAAACTGTTTTTT.